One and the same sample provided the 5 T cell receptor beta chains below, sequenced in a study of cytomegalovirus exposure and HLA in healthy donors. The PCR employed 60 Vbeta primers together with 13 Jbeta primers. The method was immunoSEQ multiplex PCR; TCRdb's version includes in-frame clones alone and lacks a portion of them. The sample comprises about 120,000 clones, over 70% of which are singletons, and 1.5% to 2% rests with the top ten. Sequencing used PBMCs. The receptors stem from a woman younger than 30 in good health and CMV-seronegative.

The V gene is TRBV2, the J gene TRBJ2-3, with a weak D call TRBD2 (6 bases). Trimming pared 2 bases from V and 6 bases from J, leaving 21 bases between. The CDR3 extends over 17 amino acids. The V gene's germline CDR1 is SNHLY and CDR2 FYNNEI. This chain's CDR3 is CASSERSGLLLGDTQYF. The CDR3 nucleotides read TGTGCCAGCAGTGAAAGGTCGGGACTCCTTTTAGGGGATACGCAGTATTTT.

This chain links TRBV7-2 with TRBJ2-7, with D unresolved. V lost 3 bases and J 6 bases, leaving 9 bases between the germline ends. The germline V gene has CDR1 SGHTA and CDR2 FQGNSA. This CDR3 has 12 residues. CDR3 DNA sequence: TGTGCCAGCAGCTTCCTAACTGGCGAGCAGTACTTC. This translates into CASSFLTGEQYF.

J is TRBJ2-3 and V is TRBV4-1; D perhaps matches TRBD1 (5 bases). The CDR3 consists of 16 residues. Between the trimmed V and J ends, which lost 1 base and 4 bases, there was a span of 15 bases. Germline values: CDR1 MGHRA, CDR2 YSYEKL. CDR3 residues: CASSQGRAIRSDTQYF. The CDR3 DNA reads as TGCGCCAGCAGCCAAGGCAGGGCGATAAGGTCAGATACGCAGTATTTT.

The CDR3 nucleotides are TGTGCCAGCAGTGAAGGCACAGGGGGGGAAAAACTGTTTTTT. Amino acid sequence: CASSEGTGGEKLFF. The chain joins TRBV6-1 to TRBJ1-4; 8 positions agree with TRBD1. J lost 8 bases, V lost 1 base, and 3 bases had no gene match. The CDR3 loop spans 14 amino acids. Germline V gene lookup returns CDR1 MNHNS and CDR2 SASEGT.

This chain's CDR3 is CASSGSGTANTGELFF. The CDR3 DNA reads TGTGCCAGCAGTGGGTCCGGGACAGCGAACACCGGGGAGCTGTTTTTT. V usage is TRBV2 and J usage is TRBJ2-2; 7 bases are shared with TRBD1. Germline V gives CDR1 SNHLY, CDR2 FYNNEI. The CDR3 is 16 residues long. The ends lost 4 bases at V and 0 bases at J; junction bases unmatched: 5.